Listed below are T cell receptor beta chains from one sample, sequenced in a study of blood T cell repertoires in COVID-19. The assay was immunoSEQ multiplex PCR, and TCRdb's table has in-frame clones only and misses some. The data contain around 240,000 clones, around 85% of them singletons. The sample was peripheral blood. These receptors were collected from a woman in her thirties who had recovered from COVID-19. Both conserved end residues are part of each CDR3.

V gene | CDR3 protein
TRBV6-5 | CASSTGLTYEQYF
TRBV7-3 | CASSTSGGYEQYF
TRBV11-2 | CASSFSGAQGRSYNEQFF
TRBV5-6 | CASSPSRVAYGYTF
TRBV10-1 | CASSEFSSGVYEQYF
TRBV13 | CASSHQRGGHTGELFF
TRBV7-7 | CASSSDRGDEQFF
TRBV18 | CASSPGSLNSYEQYF
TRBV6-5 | CASSYPRGEVSTEAFF
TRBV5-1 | CASRGEISTEAFF
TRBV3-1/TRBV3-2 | CASSQIEGLASQTQYF
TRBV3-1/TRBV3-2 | CASSQAGGPETQYF
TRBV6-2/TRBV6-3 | CASSDLGGKNTEAFF
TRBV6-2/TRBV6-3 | CASSSSGDQTQYF
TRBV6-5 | CASGVGTSNTGELFF
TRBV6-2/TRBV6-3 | CASCCSREETQYF
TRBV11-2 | CASSLVGQRRNTGELFF
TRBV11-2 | CASSSWGKRADYGYTF
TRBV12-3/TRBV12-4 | CASSFQRGDTQYF
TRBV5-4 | CASSLEIPSMGAFF
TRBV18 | CASSPESLPNTGELFF
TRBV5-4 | CASSLETSSYEQYF
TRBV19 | CASSARQVSYEQYF
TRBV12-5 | CATSMGGLSPLHF
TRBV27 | CASSSWDRDTEAFF
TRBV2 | CASSGLAPGGSQYF
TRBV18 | CASSPGQIIRTEAFF
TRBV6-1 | CASSVATGGIQNYGYTF
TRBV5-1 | CASSLTGGSNQPQHF
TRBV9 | CASSVGGVNQPQHF
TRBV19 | CASSTRTGQNQPQHF
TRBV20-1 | CSASPRENPMFAYGYTF
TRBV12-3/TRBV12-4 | CASSLSGYEQYF
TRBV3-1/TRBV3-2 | CASSQGRLAGGRGTDTQYF
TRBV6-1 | CASSEERDTTYEQYF
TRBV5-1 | CASSSDGNNEKLFF
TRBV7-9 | CASSPQGGNTEAFF
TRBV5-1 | CASSWDRDHSPLHF
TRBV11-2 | CASSPSYLLNYGYTF
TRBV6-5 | CASATDGNQPQHF
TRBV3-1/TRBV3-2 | CASSHGQGALNYEQFF
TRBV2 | CASSETRDRVVETQYF
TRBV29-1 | CSVEALMIEAFF
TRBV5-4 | CARREGDLIYEQYF
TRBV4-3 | CASSQKDIALAGGLETQYF
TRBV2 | CASGDRQETQYF
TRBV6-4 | CASNLTGGEAEQYF
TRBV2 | CASLGTVRGPNYGYTF
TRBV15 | CATSSRTGRKAFF
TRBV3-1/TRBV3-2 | CASSQADTRSDTQYF
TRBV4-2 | CASSQEVPDSAYEQYF
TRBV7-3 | CASSLSADMNTEAFF
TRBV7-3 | CASSLLANGGYTF
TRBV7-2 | CASSLTRSGTDTQYF
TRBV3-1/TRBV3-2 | CASSPLTSGGDEQFF